This T cell receptor beta chain was found in a study of T cells in tumors after PD-1 blockade. Germline CDR1 is SGHVS and CDR2 is FQNEAQ. The junction had 12 bases not matched to a gene; V was cut back by 5 bases and J by 2 bases. The CDR3 has 17 residues. Some clones are missing from TCRdb's copy, which holds only in-frame ones; the method was immunoSEQ multiplex PCR. Of 45,000 to 60,000 clones in the sample, 70% to 85% were seen once. Sequenced here: PBMCs, sampled before anti-PD-1 therapy. The rearrangement uses TRBV7-8 and TRBJ2-3, with 8 positions matching TRBD2. This TCR was sampled from a human donor with advanced basal cell or squamous cell carcinoma (not recorded which). DNA for the CDR3: TGTGCCAGCAGCCTTACCGGGGGGGCGGGGAACACAGATACGCAGTATTTT. Translation: CASSLTGGAGNTDTQYF.